Shown below are 29 T cell receptor beta chains from a single sample sequenced in a study of cytomegalovirus exposure and HLA in healthy donors. The PCR used 60 Vbeta and 13 Jbeta primers. The table came from immunoSEQ multiplex PCR; TCRdb's copy has only in-frame clones and leaves some out. Altogether about 160,000 clones are present, 60% to 70% being singletons, with the ten largest covering roughly 6.8%. The sequencing sample was made of PBMCs. Source of these receptors: a woman in her sixties in good health and CMV-seropositive.

The chain uses TRBV30 and TRBJ1-3; the match to TRBD1 covers 9 bases. Germline CDR1 GTSNPN, CDR2 SVGIG (reference sequence). Trimming took 3 bases from V and 4 from J; bases not matched to a gene: 10. The CDR3 has 16 residues. This chain's CDR3 is CAWRIQGASDGNTIYF. The DNA for the CDR3 is TGTGCCTGGAGAATACAGGGGGCGTCGGACGGAAACACCATATATTTT.

The chain employs TRBV7-2 and TRBJ2-2; D call uncertain. The CDR3 length is 13 residues. Looked up from germline, CDR1 is SGHTA and CDR2 is FQGNSA. The V gene lost 5 bases and the J gene lost 6 bases, with 10 bases spanning the gap. This chain's CDR3 is CASSLSPAGELFF. The CDR3 nucleotides read TGTGCCAGCAGCCTCTCTCCGGCCGGGGAGCTGTTTTTT.

The V gene is TRBV11-2, the J gene TRBJ1-2; TRBD1 aligns across 8 bases. V lost 5 bases to trimming and J lost 8 bases; unmatched junction nucleotides: 7. The CDR3 has 13 residues. Per the germline V gene, CDR1 is SGHAT and CDR2 is FQNNGV. The CDR3: CASSPLGQGGYTF. CDR3 nucleotides: TGTGCCAGCAGCCCCCTCGGACAGGGAGGCTACACCTTC.

V is TRBV30 and J is TRBJ2-3, with D unresolved. The germline CDR1 and CDR2 sequences are GTSNPN and SVGIG (reference sequence). This CDR3 contains 12 residues. V lost 7 bases and J lost 4, with 12 bases in between. The CDR3 loop reads CALEFASDTQYF. As DNA, the CDR3 is TGTGCCTTGGAGTTTGCCTCAGATACGCAGTATTTT.

The V gene is TRBV5-1, the J gene TRBJ2-3, with a tentative D call TRBD1 (6 bases). The CDR3 is 14 residues long. The germline V gene encodes CDR1 SGHRS and CDR2 YFSETQ. V was cut by 10 bases and J by 0 bases, with 15 bases left in between. Here the CDR3 DNA reads TGCGCCTCAATGCGGCAGGGGAGCACAGATACGCAGTATTTT. Translation gives CASMRQGSTDTQYF. The variable domain in full, with the rest retrieved from reference TRBV5-1 and TRBJ2-3, is KAGVTQTPRYLIKTRGQQVTLSCSPISGHRSVSWYQQTPGQGLQFLFEYFSETQRNKGNFPGRFSGRQFSNSRSEMNVSTLELGDSALYLCASMRQGSTDTQYFGPGTRLTVL.

The V and J genes are TRBV2 and TRBJ2-7; TRBD2 matches at 11 bases. Per the germline V gene, CDR1 is SNHLY and CDR2 is FYNNEI. J lost 3 bases, V lost 5 bases, and 0 bases had no gene match. This CDR3 region has 13 residues. The CDR3 bases are TGTGCCAGCAGTACTAGCGGGAGCTACGAGCAGTACTTC. The encoded protein is CASSTSGSYEQYF.

The chain employs TRBV7-9 and TRBJ2-2; TRBD2 is a possible D gene (5 bases). CDR3 length: 16 residues. Trimming removed 2 bases at V and 7 bases at J, with 17 bases between. Looked up from germline, CDR1 is SEHNR and CDR2 is FQNEAQ (reference sequence). In DNA form, the CDR3 reads TGTGCCAGCAGCTTATCGGACTTGGGTGGTAACGGGGAGCTGTTTTTT. Translating it yields CASSLSDLGGNGELFF.

V is TRBV30 and J is TRBJ1-1; 8 bases line up with TRBD1. The CDR3 is 16 residues long. Losses at the gene ends were 2 bases for V and 5 bases for J; bases not matched to a gene: 13. Germline CDR1 is GTSNPN and CDR2 is SVGIG (reference sequence). The CDR3 nucleotides are TGTGCCTGGAGTAAGCCGGGACAGGTAATAGGGACTGAAGCTTTCTTT. This codes for CAWSKPGQVIGTEAFF.

The chain has TRBV11-1 and TRBJ2-5; TRBD2 matches at 10 bases. Trimming cost V 3 bases and J 3 bases; bases outside gene matches: 7. Germline V CDR1 and CDR2: SGHAT, FQDESV (reference sequence). The CDR3 contains 16 residues. The CDR3 loop reads CASSLSSGSREETQYF. CDR3 sequence (DNA): TGTGCCAGCAGCTTGTCTAGCGGGAGCCGGGAAGAGACCCAGTACTTC.

V and J are TRBV7-8 and TRBJ2-1, with 7 bases that match TRBD2. V shed 5 bases and J 6 bases; nucleotides not matched to a gene: 13. Germline loops: CDR1 SGHVS, CDR2 FQNEAQ. There are 16 residues in the CDR3. The CDR3 here is CASSPRVGGSFNEQFF. The CDR3 nucleotides read TGTGCCAGCAGCCCGCGAGTGGGCGGGAGCTTCAATGAGCAGTTCTTC.

Only a few counts were recorded for this clone. The V gene is TRBV6-1, the J gene TRBJ1-1, with D uncertain. Per the germline V gene, CDR1 is MNHNS and CDR2 is SASEGT. The ends were cut back, 5 bases at V and 5 bases at J, with 15 bases in the middle. This CDR3 region has 14 residues. The CDR3 region has the DNA TGTGCCAGCAGTCCTAGTGGTATCGGTACTGAAGCTTTCTTT. Protein product: CASSPSGIGTEAFF.

The chain combines TRBV5-1 with TRBJ2-3, with 10 bases aligning to TRBD2. From germline, CDR1 is SGHRS and CDR2 YFSETQ. There are 15 residues in the CDR3. V shed 1 base and J 3 bases; nucleotides not matched to a gene: 2. The CDR3 coding sequence is TGCGCCAGCAGCTTGCTAGCGGGAGTAACAGATACGCAGTATTTT. This codes for CASSLLAGVTDTQYF. The variable domain in full, completed from reference TRBV5-1 and TRBJ2-3, reads KAGVTQTPRYLIKTRGQQVTLSCSPISGHRSVSWYQQTPGQGLQFLFEYFSETQRNKGNFPGRFSGRQFSNSRSEMNVSTLELGDSALYLCASSLLAGVTDTQYFGPGTRLTVL.

This chain uses TRBV13 with TRBJ2-5, with 7 bases identical to TRBD2. Germline V CDR1 and CDR2: PRHDT, FYEKMQ (reference sequence). J was trimmed by 3 bases and V by 3 bases; bases with no gene match: 1. The CDR3 sequence is 13 residues long. The CDR3 sequence: CASSFGGKETQYF. The CDR3, as DNA: TGTGCCAGCAGCTTCGGGGGGAAAGAGACCCAGTACTTC.

V gene TRBV4-3 combines with J gene TRBJ2-1; 8 bases are a match to TRBD2. Per germline, CDR1 LGHNA and CDR2 YSLEER. V trimming: 0 bases; J trimming: 8 bases; junction bases outside the gene matches: 12. This CDR3 is built from 17 residues. CDR3 protein: CASSQDNSGSKVDEQFF. DNA of the CDR3: TGCGCCAGCAGCCAAGATAACAGCGGGAGTAAGGTTGATGAGCAGTTCTTC.

This rearrangement joins TRBV7-6 to TRBJ2-2; 11 bases are a match to TRBD2. Germline loops: CDR1 SGHVS, CDR2 FNYEAQ. This CDR3 has 15 amino acids. The V and J ends lost 4 bases and 6 bases, in that order; junction bases with no gene match: 4. CDR3 nucleotides: TGTGCCAGCAGCTCGATAGCGGGAGGGCCCGGGGAGCTGTTTTTT. This encodes CASSSIAGGPGELFF.

This clone was recorded a few times. This chain connects TRBV15 to TRBJ1-5; weak D call: TRBD1 (5 bases). Germline CDR1 reads LNHNV; CDR2 reads YYDKDF (reference sequence). The V end was cut by 6 bases, the J end by 6 bases, with 18 bases between. The CDR3 is 15 residues long. The CDR3 nucleotides read TGTGCCACCAGAGAGAACCCCAGGGTAGCTCAGCCCCAGCATTTT. Translation gives CATRENPRVAQPQHF.

The rearrangement links TRBV5-4 to TRBJ2-5, with 10 nucleotides matching TRBD2. The J call may not be correct, given that the DNA end is closer to TRBJ2-7. Germline V gene sequence: CDR1 SGHNT, CDR2 YYREEE (reference sequence). The CDR3 sequence is 15 residues long. CDR3 amino acids: CASSLSSGSSYEQYF. The CDR3 nucleotides read TGTGCCAGCAGCTTGTCTAGCGGGAGCTCCTACGAGCAGTACTTC.

The chain carries TRBV9 and TRBJ1-5, with 12 nucleotides matching TRBD1. The CDR3 is 15 residues long. The ends lost 4 bases at V and 7 bases at J; junction bases unmatched: 6. Germline CDR1 is SGDLS and CDR2 is YYNGEE. The CDR3 bases are TGTGCCAGCAGCAAGGGACAGGGGGCAGGGCAGCCCCAGCATTTT. It encodes CASSKGQGAGQPQHF.

This sequence joins TRBV28 and TRBJ1-1, with a possible D match to TRBD1 (5 bases). This CDR3 comprises 14 residues. The germline V and J ends were trimmed by 2 bases and 1 base, with 8 bases remaining between them. Germline CDR1 is MDHEN and CDR2 is SYDVKM. The CDR3 DNA is TGTGCCAGCAGTTTAACAACAGGGAACACTGAAGCTTTCTTT. Its protein product is CASSLTTGNTEAFF.

The chain has TRBV6-1 and TRBJ1-2; D is perhaps TRBD1 (5 bases). The V end was cut by 0 bases, the J end by 4 bases, with 9 bases between. CDR3 length equals 14 residues. Germline CDR1 reads MNHNS; CDR2 reads SASEGT. The CDR3 protein is CASSEALTGYGYTF. Written as DNA, the CDR3 is TGTGCCAGCAGTGAAGCCCTCACAGGCTATGGCTACACCTTC.

This rearrangement joins TRBV5-8 to TRBJ2-5; the match to TRBD1 covers 8 bases. The CDR3 totals 13 residues. The V and J ends lost 5 bases and 2 bases, in that order; junction bases with no gene match: 2. The germline V gene encodes CDR1 SGHTS and CDR2 YDEGEE. CDR3 nucleotide sequence: TGTGCCAGCAGATGGACAGGGCAAGAGACCCAGTACTTC. It is translated as CASRWTGQETQYF.

The CDR3 sequence: CASSPISAGVLAEAFF. CDR3 nucleotides: TGTGCCAGCAGTCCGATCTCGGCAGGGGTGTTGGCTGAAGCTTTCTTT. This chain links TRBV28 with TRBJ1-1; D possibly corresponds to TRBD1 (6 bases). The CDR3 length is 16 residues. V was shortened by 5 bases and J by 6 bases, with 22 bases between the two germline ends. Germline values: CDR1 MDHEN, CDR2 SYDVKM.

This clone appeared a few times. The chain joins TRBV25-1 to TRBJ2-2; TRBD2 is a possible D gene (6 bases). V lost 6 bases and J 0 bases, leaving 11 bases between the germline ends. Germline-derived CDR1 and CDR2 are MGHDK and SYGVNS. CDR3 length equals 15 residues. Written as DNA, the CDR3 is TGTGCCAGCAGAACGGGGGTTACGAACACCGGGGAGCTGTTTTTT. Its protein product is CASRTGVTNTGELFF.

The rearrangement joins TRBV2 to TRBJ2-1, with TRBD2 matching 7 bases. Germline V lookup: CDR1 SNHLY, CDR2 FYNNEI. V lost 4 bases, J lost 9 bases, and 12 bases stayed unmatched. This CDR3 spans 15 amino acids. This CDR3 reads CASSGVREGQGEQFF. DNA of the CDR3: TGTGCCAGCAGTGGCGTCAGGGAGGGCCAAGGTGAGCAGTTCTTC.

The genes are TRBV4-1 and TRBJ1-2; tentatively, D is TRBD1 (6 bases). The length of the CDR3 is 16 residues. Germline assignment: CDR1 MGHRA and CDR2 YSYEKL. Trimming took off 0 bases at V and 4 bases at J, with 15 bases between the two ends. Here the CDR3 DNA reads TGCGCCAGCAGCCAAGATGGGATGCGGGGGGCCTATGGCTACACCTTC. Amino acid sequence: CASSQDGMRGAYGYTF.

The genes are TRBV7-2 and TRBJ2-3, with 13 bases matching TRBD2. The CDR3 has 15 amino acids. V lost 6 bases to trimming and J lost 11 bases; unmatched junction nucleotides: 11. Germline loops: CDR1 SGHTA, CDR2 FQGNSA. This chain's CDR3 is CASSFGLAGVNKQYF. The CDR3 nucleotides read TGTGCCAGCAGTTTCGGACTAGCGGGGGTAAACAAGCAGTATTTT.

The chain recombines TRBV5-1 with TRBJ1-1, with D perhaps TRBD1 (6 bases). V lost 0 bases and J 5 bases, leaving 20 bases between the germline ends. CDR1 SGHRS and CDR2 YFSETQ come from the germline V gene. The CDR3 extends over 17 amino acids. CDR3 sequence (DNA): TGCGCCAGCAGCTTGGGGGTTCCCGGGAGGGGGAGTACTGAAGCTTTCTTT. Its translation is CASSLGVPGRGSTEAFF.

This clone was seen a handful of times. The chain combines TRBV11-2 with TRBJ1-1; D gene ambiguous. The ends were cut back, 3 bases at V and 4 bases at J, with 15 bases in the middle. The CDR3 is 15 amino acids. The germline CDR1 and CDR2 sequences are SGHAT and FQNNGV. Here the CDR3 reads CASSLGIGVVTEAFF. Here the CDR3 DNA reads TGTGCCAGCAGCTTGGGGATCGGGGTAGTCACTGAAGCTTTCTTT.

This clone came up once. The genes are TRBV4-2 and TRBJ2-3; TRBD1 matches at 9 bases. Germline V CDR1 and CDR2: LGHNA, YNFKEQ. The ends lost 6 bases at V and 4 bases at J; junction bases unmatched: 8. The CDR3 spans 15 residues. Here the CDR3 DNA reads TGTGCCAGCAGACCGCCGGGACAGGGTGCAGATACGCAGTATTTT. It specifies CASRPPGQGADTQYF.